This TCR beta chain appears in the sequencing data of a study of T cells after yellow fever vaccination. Between the trimmed V and J ends, which lost 4 bases and 6 bases, there was a span of 7 bases. CDR3 length: 12 amino acids. Germline assignment: CDR1 SGHTA and CDR2 FQGNSA. As to this clonotype: Its antigen is not identified.

Study results and limitations: Once the booster was given, most primary-vaccination clones reappeared, at approximately 97% for CD4 and approximately 88% for CD8.

Template switching with 5'RACE generated the TCR cDNA and added a universal primer site and UMIs. TCRdb re-called the 5' RACE reads through MiXCR, storing one row per CDR3 protein. The sample lists fewer than 400,000 distinct CDR3 sequences, roughly 6.1% occurring once. The V and J genes are TRBV7-2 and TRBJ2-1, with unresolved D. This TCR derives from a man in his thirties or forties who received the YFV17D yellow fever vaccine. This specimen was PBMCs, taken 5 days after the yellow fever booster vaccination. Here the CDR3 DNA reads TGTGCCAGCAGCTCTGGGCTCAATGAGCAGTTCTTC. Translating it yields CASSSGLNEQFF.